The sequence of this TCR beta chain was determined in a study of beta chain features in type 1 diabetes. Study-wide points: It was not settled here whether HLA type affects TCRB rearrangement. Across all four CD4+ subsets, people with type 1 diabetes showed modestly shorter TCRB CDR3s.

Sequenced material consisted of expressed TCRB transcripts (all of the isolated RNA was reverse transcribed). The method was immunoSEQ multiplex PCR; TCRdb's version includes in-frame clones alone and lacks a portion of them. The table has about 160,000 clones, around 8.3% seen once. Averaging approximately 120 mL, one heparinised blood draw was given by each donor. CDR1 SQVTM and CDR2 ANQGSEA come from the germline V gene. This CDR3 region has 13 residues. Trimming left V 6 bases short and J 3 bases short, with 14 bases between. The table lists this clone with a few counts. What it binds is unknown. This receptor was taken from a woman younger than 30 with type 1 diabetes. The specimen was central memory CD4+ T cells from blood. The chain employs TRBV29-1 and TRBJ1-1, with D possibly matching TRBD1 (5 bases). CDR3 sequence: CSVHGGLDTEAFF. In DNA, the CDR3 is TGCAGCGTCCATGGGGGGTTGGACACTGAAGCTTTCTTT.